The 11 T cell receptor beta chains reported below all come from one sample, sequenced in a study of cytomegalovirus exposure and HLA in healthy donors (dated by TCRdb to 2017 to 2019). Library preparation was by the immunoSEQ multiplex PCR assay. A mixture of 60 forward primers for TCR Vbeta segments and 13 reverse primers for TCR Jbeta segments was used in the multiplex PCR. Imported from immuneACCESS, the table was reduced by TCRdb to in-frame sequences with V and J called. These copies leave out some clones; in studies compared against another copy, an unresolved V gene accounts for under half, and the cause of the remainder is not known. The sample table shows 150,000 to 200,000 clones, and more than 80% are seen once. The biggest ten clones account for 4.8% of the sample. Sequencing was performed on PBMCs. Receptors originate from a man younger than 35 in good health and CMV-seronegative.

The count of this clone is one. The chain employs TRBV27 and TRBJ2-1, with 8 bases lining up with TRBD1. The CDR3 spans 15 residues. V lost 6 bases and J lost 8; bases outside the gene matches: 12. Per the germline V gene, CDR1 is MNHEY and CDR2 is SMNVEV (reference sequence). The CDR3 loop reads CASRLRDRTTDEQFF. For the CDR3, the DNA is TGTGCCAGCAGGTTAAGGGACAGGACTACGGATGAGCAGTTCTTC.

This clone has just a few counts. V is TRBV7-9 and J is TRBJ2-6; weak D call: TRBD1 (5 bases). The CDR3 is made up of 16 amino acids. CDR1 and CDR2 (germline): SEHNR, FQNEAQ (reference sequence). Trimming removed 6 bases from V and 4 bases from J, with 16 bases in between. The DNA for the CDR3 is TGTGCCAGCAGACACCAGGGTTCCAACGGGGCCAACGTCCTGACTTTC. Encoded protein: CASRHQGSNGANVLTF.

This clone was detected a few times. CDR3 in amino acids: CASSNDGGLDYGYTF. The CDR3 DNA is TGTGCCAGCAGCAATGATGGAGGATTAGACTATGGCTACACCTTC. V is TRBV21-1 and J is TRBJ1-2. TRBV21-1 is assigned pseudogene status. The CDR3 spans 15 residues.

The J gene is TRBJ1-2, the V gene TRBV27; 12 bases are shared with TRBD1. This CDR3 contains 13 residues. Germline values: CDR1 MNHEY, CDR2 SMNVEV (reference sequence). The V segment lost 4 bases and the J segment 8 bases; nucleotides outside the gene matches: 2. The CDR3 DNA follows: TGTGCCAGCAGTTGGGACAGGGGGCGAGGCTACACCTTC. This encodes CASSWDRGRGYTF.

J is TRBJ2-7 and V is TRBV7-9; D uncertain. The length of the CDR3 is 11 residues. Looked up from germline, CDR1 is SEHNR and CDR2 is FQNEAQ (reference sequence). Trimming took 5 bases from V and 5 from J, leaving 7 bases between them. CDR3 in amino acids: CASSHSNEQYF. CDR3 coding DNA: TGTGCCAGCAGCCACAGCAACGAGCAGTACTTC.

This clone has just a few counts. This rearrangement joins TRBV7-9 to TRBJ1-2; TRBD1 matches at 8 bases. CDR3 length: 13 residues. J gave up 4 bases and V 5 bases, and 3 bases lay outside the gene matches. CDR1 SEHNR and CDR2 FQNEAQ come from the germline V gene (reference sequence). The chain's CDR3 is CASSPGTGYGYTF. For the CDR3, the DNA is TGTGCCAGCAGCCCCGGGACAGGCTATGGCTACACCTTC.

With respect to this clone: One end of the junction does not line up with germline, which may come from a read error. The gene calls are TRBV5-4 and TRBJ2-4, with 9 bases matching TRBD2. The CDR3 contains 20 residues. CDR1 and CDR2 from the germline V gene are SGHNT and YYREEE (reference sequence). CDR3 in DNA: TGTGCCAGCAGTTTGGGGCAAGGGAGCGGGAGGAGACGGGCCAAAAACATTCAGTACTTC. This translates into CASSLGQGSGRRRAKNIQYF.

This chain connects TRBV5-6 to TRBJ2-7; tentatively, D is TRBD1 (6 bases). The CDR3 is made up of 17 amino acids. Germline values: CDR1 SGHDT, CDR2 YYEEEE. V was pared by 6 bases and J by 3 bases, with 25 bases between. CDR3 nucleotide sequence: TGTGCCAGCACCACACAGGGATGGGGCAGAAATAACTACGAGCAGTACTTC. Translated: CASTTQGWGRNNYEQYF.

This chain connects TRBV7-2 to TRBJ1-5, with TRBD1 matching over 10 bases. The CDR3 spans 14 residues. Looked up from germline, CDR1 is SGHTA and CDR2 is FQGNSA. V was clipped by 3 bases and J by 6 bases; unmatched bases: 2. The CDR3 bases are TGTGCCAGCAGCTTGACAGGGGGCCCTCAGCCCCAGCATTTT. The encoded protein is CASSLTGGPQPQHF.

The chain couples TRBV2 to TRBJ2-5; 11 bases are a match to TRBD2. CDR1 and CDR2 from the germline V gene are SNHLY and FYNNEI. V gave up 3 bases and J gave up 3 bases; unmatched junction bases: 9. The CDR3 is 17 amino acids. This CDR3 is CASSDSLAGGIKETQYF. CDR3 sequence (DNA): TGTGCCAGCAGTGATAGCCTAGCGGGAGGAATTAAAGAGACCCAGTACTTC.

CDR3 protein: CASSRKGQGGSYEQYF. The CDR3 DNA sequence: TGTGCCAGCAGCCGCAAAGGGCAGGGGGGATCCTACGAGCAGTACTTC. The chain carries TRBV7-9 and TRBJ2-7; possibly TRBD1 for D (7 bases). Germline loops: CDR1 SEHNR, CDR2 FQNEAQ (reference sequence). The CDR3 is 16 residues long. Trimming left V 5 bases short and J 1 base short, with 18 bases between.